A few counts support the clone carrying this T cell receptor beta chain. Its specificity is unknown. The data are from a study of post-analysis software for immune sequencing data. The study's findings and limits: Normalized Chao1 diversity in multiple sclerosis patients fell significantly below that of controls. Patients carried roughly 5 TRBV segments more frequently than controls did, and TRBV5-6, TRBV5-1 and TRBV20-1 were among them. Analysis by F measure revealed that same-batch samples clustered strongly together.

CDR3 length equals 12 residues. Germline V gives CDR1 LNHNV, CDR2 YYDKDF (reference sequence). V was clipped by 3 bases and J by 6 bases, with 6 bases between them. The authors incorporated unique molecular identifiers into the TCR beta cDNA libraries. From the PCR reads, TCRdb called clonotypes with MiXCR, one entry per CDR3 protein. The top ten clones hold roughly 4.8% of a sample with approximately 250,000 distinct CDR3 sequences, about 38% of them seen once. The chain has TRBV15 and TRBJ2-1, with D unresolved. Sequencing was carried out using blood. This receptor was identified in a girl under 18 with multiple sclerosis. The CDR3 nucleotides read TGTGCCACCAGCAGGGCCCGCAATGAGCAGTTCTTC. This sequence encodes CATSRARNEQFF.